The next 11 T cell receptor beta chains were all read from a single sample in a study of T cell repertoires in cytomegalovirus infection. Which antigens these TCRs recognize remains unknown. TCRdb independently ran MiXCR on the reads; one entry per CDR3 protein. This repertoire shows hundreds of thousands of distinct CDR3 sequences, about 39% found once; its top ten account for around two fifths. The sample consisted of cultured PBMCs, taken from culture after CMV antigen stimulation. The receptors were gathered from a human donor in good health (CMV status not recorded). Some clones in this sample may be carry-over from other donors' samples.

The chain joins TRBV20-1 to TRBJ1-4, with D unclear. The CDR3 has 12 amino acids. Trimming removed 5 bases from V and 5 bases from J, with 9 bases in between. Germline-derived CDR1 and CDR2 are DFQATT and SNEGSKA (reference sequence). The CDR3 loop reads CSAGRGNEKLFF. In nucleotides, the CDR3 is TGCAGTGCTGGACGCGGGAATGAAAAACTGTTTTTT.

This clonotype was detected only once. This chain uses TRBV6-2 or TRBV6-3 with TRBJ2-3; 7 bases are a match to TRBD2. This CDR3 contains 16 residues. The germline gives CDR1 MNHEY, CDR2 SVGEGT. The V gene end was trimmed by 5 bases and the J gene end by 3 bases; junction bases not matched to a gene: 11. Here the CDR3 reads CASSKPGLKGTDTQYF. CDR3 DNA: TGTGCCAGCAGTAAGCCGGGACTAAAAGGAACAGATACGCAGTATTTT.

The genes are TRBV12-3 or TRBV12-4 and TRBJ1-5; D is uncertain. The CDR3 is 14 amino acids. V lost 7 bases to trimming and J lost 4 bases, with 14 bases between them. The CDR3 reads CASTSGIRNQPQHF. DNA of the CDR3: TGTGCCAGCACCAGCGGTATCAGGAATCAGCCCCAGCATTTT.

The V gene is TRBV6-6, the J gene TRBJ2-5; TRBD1 might be the D (5 bases). V was shortened by 1 base and J by 13 bases, with 22 bases between the two germline ends. The CDR3 consists of 15 residues. The V gene's germline CDR1 is MNHNY and CDR2 SVGAGI (reference sequence). The CDR3 DNA reads as TGTGCCAGCAGTTACTTAACAGGCCCCTTGGCACAGTGGTACTTC. It translates to CASSYLTGPLAQWYF.

The V call is TRBV14, the J call TRBJ2-6, with 7 bases fitting TRBD1. V lost 4 bases, J lost 1 base, and 4 bases stayed unmatched. Looked up from germline, CDR1 is SGHDN and CDR2 is FVKESK. The length of the CDR3 is 16 residues. CDR3 in DNA: TGTGCCAGCAGCCCCCCGACAGGGTCTGGGGCCAACGTCCTGACTTTC. Its translation is CASSPPTGSGANVLTF.

The genes are TRBV28 and TRBJ2-7; perhaps TRBD2 as D (5 bases). There are 13 residues in the CDR3. V was pared by 7 bases and J by 3 bases, with 13 bases between. Germline V gives CDR1 MDHEN, CDR2 SYDVKM. The CDR3 here is CASTRDGVYEQYF. CDR3 nucleotides: TGTGCCAGCACCCGGGATGGGGTCTACGAGCAGTACTTC.

This clonotype was seen more than once but under ten times. The chain links TRBV6-1 to TRBJ2-7; TRBD2 aligns across 11 bases. This CDR3 comprises 14 residues. Germline V lookup: CDR1 MNHNS, CDR2 SASEGT. V was pared by 5 bases and J by 7 bases, with 7 bases of the junction left unmatched. The CDR3 bases are TGTGCCAGCAGTTTAGCGGGAGGGCCTATGGAGCAGTACTTC. Amino acids: CASSLAGGPMEQYF.

The gene calls are TRBV6-5 and TRBJ1-1; D gene uncertain. Germline assignment: CDR1 MNHEY and CDR2 SVGAGI. This CDR3 region has 13 residues. The ends were cut back, 0 bases at V and 2 bases at J, with 4 bases in the middle. The CDR3 DNA reads as TGTGCCAGCAGTTACTCGATTAACACTGAAGCTTTCTTT. As protein: CASSYSINTEAFF.

This clonotype has just a few counts. The V call is TRBV7-2, the J call TRBJ1-1; D may be TRBD1 (5 bases). The CDR3 spans 15 residues. V gave up 3 bases and J gave up 4 bases, with 15 bases separating them. The germline V gene encodes CDR1 SGHTA and CDR2 FQGNSA. The CDR3 bases are TGTGCCAGCAGCTTTTCTATAGGGACCCCCACTGAAGCTTTCTTT. Amino acid sequence: CASSFSIGTPTEAFF.

The gene calls are TRBV10-3 and TRBJ2-3; the match to TRBD2 covers 8 bases. Trimming removed 4 bases from V and 4 bases from J; junction bases left unmatched: 4. Germline V gene lookup returns CDR1 ENHRY and CDR2 SYGVKD. The CDR3 spans 14 residues. The CDR3 spells CAISASGSSDTQYF. In nucleotides, the CDR3 is TGTGCCATCAGTGCGAGCGGGAGCTCAGATACGCAGTATTTT.

The rearrangement links TRBV4-1 to TRBJ2-1; 12 bases are shared with TRBD2. Germline V gene lookup returns CDR1 MGHRA and CDR2 YSYEKL. V trimming: 1 base; J trimming: 3 bases; junction bases outside the gene matches: 4. This CDR3 spans 17 amino acids. The CDR3 bases are TGCGCCAGCAGCCAAGTTATACTAGCGGGGGGCTACAATGAGCAGTTCTTC. Protein sequence: CASSQVILAGGYNEQFF.